This T cell receptor (beta chain) was found in a study of blood T cell repertoires in COVID-19. The germline V gene has CDR1 MNHEY and CDR2 SVGAGI. The germline V and J ends were trimmed by 8 bases and 0 bases, with 5 bases remaining between them. This CDR3 comprises 12 residues. Source study methods: Amplified reference gene primers provided the basis for estimating nucleated cell counts. Only in-frame clones appear in the TCRdb table, and some are missing; sequencing was by immunoSEQ multiplex PCR. V and J calls and clone size follow that table, whereas D and trimming were derived from the DNA. The table records approximately 70,000 clones, more than 85% of them present only once.

The sequence came from a man between 70 and 80 years old with active COVID-19. The chain employs TRBV6-5 and TRBJ1-3; D gene uncertain. What was sequenced was peripheral blood. CDR3 nucleotides: TGTGCCAGCGGGAGCTCTGGAAACACCATATATTTT. It codes for CASGSSGNTIYF.